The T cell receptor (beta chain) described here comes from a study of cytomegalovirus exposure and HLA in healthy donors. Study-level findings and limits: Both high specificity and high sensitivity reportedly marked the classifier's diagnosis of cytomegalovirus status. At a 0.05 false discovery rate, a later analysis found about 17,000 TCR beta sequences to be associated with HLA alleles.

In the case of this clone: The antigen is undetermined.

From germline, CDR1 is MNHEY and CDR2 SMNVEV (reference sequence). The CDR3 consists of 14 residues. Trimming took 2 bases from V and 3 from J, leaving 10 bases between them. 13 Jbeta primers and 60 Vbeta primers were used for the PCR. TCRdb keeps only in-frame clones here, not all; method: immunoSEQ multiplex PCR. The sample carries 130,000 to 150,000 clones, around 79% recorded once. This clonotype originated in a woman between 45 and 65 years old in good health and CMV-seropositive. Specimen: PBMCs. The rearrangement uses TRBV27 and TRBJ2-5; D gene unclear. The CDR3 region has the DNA TGTGCCAGCAGTTTAAACGGGTTGAAAGAGACCCAGTACTTC. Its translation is CASSLNGLKETQYF.